The entry below gives a single TCR beta chain sequence along with its context. Its antigen is not identified. This sample stems from a study of T cells in Graves' hyperthyroidism and ophthalmopathy. Study-wide results and caveats: A 13 V-J signature model discriminated ophthalmopathy versus stable hyperthyroidism.

The CDR3 runs to 14 residues. Trimming removed 6 bases at V and 0 bases at J, with 12 bases between. Germline V gives CDR1 DFQATT, CDR2 SNEGSKA (reference sequence). Active moderate-to-severe ophthalmopathy, Clinical Activity Score at least 3, NOSPECS at least 4, under 3 months' duration. Diagnostic decisions used clinical symptoms, serum thyroxine and TRAb, thyroid ultrasound and orbital computed tomography. The CDR3 regions of TCR beta were amplified from RNA transcripts. HTBI primers drove first-round RT-PCR of the TCR CDR3. TCRdb ran MiXCR on the multiplex PCR reads and lists one entry per CDR3 protein. The sample shows 390,000 or so distinct CDR3 sequences, roughly 14% of them seen only once.

This TCR derives from a man aged 18 to 30 with Graves' ophthalmopathy. The sequencing input was blood. The chain uses TRBV20-1 and TRBJ1-3; the D is unclear. The CDR3 region is CSANLPDSGNTIYF. Written as DNA, the CDR3 is TGCAGTGCAAACCTCCCAGACTCTGGAAACACCATATATTTT.